This TCR beta chain was recovered during a study of glioma-infiltrating T cells. Points from the study as a whole: Above-expected tissue-blood divergence occurred in all gliomas, most in low-grade ones. Tissue and blood shared very few CDR3 sequences.

Of note for this clonotype: Antigen unknown.

After removal of 5 bases from V and 8 bases from J, the junction contained 8 bases not matched to a gene. Germline V lookup: CDR1 SGHTA, CDR2 FQGTGA. The CDR3 is made up of 13 amino acids. Amplification of TCR alpha and beta CDR3 regions from RNA used iRepertoire nested multiplex PCR. Input was 100-400 ng of tissue mRNA or PBMC total RNA. TCRdb passed the multiplex PCR reads through MiXCR, listing each CDR3 protein once. Of 93,000 or so distinct CDR3 sequences listed, around 28% were seen once; the top ten hold 35% to 55%. The rearrangement links TRBV7-3 to TRBJ1-2; 7 bases fit TRBD1. Input material: glioma tissue, nonneoplastic brain tissue, or PBMCs (not recorded which). The clonotype comes from a human donor with low-grade glioma or glioblastoma, undergoing nonglioma brain surgery, or in good health (not recorded which). The CDR3 DNA sequence: TGTGCCAGCAGCCCGGGACAGTGCTACGGCTACACCTTC. Translating gives CASSPGQCYGYTF.